This T cell receptor (beta chain) was sequenced in a study of T cells in localized non-small cell lung cancer. Study-level findings and limits: Appearance in adjacent lung was seen for a median around 58 of the top 100 tumor clones. Sequencing, confined to only one tumor region, leaves heterogeneity possible. Density of T cells in blood, when higher, went with longer overall survival. Uninvolved adjacent lung showed peak T cell clonality, exceeding tumor.

Germline CDR1 ENHRY, CDR2 SYGVKD. The CDR3 totals 13 residues. V shed 10 bases and J shed 7 bases, with 19 bases lying between them. Using immunoSEQ multiplex PCR, the repertoire was profiled, and TCRdb retains in-frame clones only, with some absent. The sample yields about 3,000 clones, 25% to 35% seen once. As to this clone: The target antigen is unknown.

Specimen: lung tumor tissue, collected before any cancer treatment. This TCR was sampled from an older female donor with stage II squamous cell lung carcinoma. V usage is TRBV10-3 and J usage is TRBJ2-5; TRBD2 is a possible D gene (6 bases). The CDR3 spells CATPIRLGGTQYF. The DNA of the CDR3 is TGTGCCACCCCAATTAGGTTGGGGGGGACCCAGTACTTC.